One and the same sample provided the 15 T cell receptor beta chains below, sequenced in a study of blood T cell repertoires in COVID-19. Generated by immunoSEQ multiplex PCR, the TCRdb table keeps only in-frame clones and is missing some. The sample consists of some 76,000 clones, about 93% of them appearing once. Sequences were obtained from peripheral blood. These receptors all stem from a human donor in a cohort sampled during active COVID-19.

CDR3 nucleotides: TGTGCCAGCTCACCACCGGTCACAGGGACATTCAATTCGCTCCTACAAGAGACCCAGTACTTC. It specifies CASSPPVTGTFNSLLQETQYF. V gene TRBV18 combines with J gene TRBJ2-5; tentatively, D is TRBD1 (6 bases). CDR1 is KGHSH, CDR2 LQKENI, per germline. The CDR3 length is 21 residues. The V gene lost 0 bases and the J gene lost 2 bases, with 28 bases spanning the gap.

V usage is TRBV7-2 and J usage is TRBJ2-5; D possibly corresponds to TRBD1 (6 bases). CDR3 length equals 15 residues. The germline gives CDR1 SGHTA, CDR2 FQGNSA. Trimming removed 3 bases at V and 5 bases at J, with 16 bases between. The CDR3 loop is CASSFGDIGQETQYF. The CDR3 DNA reads TGTGCCAGCAGCTTTGGGGACATCGGCCAGGAGACCCAGTACTTC.

The V gene is TRBV6-1, the J gene TRBJ1-5; D is unresolved. CDR3 length: 16 amino acids. Germline assignment: CDR1 MNHNS and CDR2 SASEGT. Deletions cut 1 base from V and 0 bases from J, with 10 bases between. The CDR3 coding sequence is TGTGCCAGCAGTGAAGTGGGAGGGCTTAGCAATCAGCCCCAGCATTTT. Translating it yields CASSEVGGLSNQPQHF.

The chain carries TRBV7-2 and TRBJ1-1; D not resolved. The V end was cut by 4 bases, the J end by 4 bases, with 10 bases between. The CDR3 spans 13 residues. From germline, CDR1 is SGHTA and CDR2 FQGNSA. Here the CDR3 reads CASSSRVGTEAFF. In nucleotides, the CDR3 is TGTGCCAGCAGCTCGCGGGTTGGCACTGAAGCTTTCTTT.

The V gene is TRBV20-1, the J gene TRBJ2-7; D remains unclear. Per germline, CDR1 DFQATT and CDR2 SNEGSKA (reference sequence). This CDR3 region has 12 residues. Trimming took 3 bases from V and 1 from J, leaving 7 bases between them. The CDR3 protein is CSASWQSYEQYF. The DNA for the CDR3 is TGCAGTGCTAGTTGGCAGTCCTACGAGCAGTACTTC.

The chain carries TRBV7-2 and TRBJ2-4; TRBD1 agrees at 11 bases. The CDR3 extends over 18 amino acids. Losses at the gene ends were 2 bases for V and 0 bases for J; bases not matched to a gene: 6. Germline V gene lookup returns CDR1 SGHTA and CDR2 FQGNSA. The CDR3 nucleotides are TGTGCCAGCAGCTTAAGGACAGGGGGCGCGGGAGCCAAAAACATTCAGTACTTC. As protein: CASSLRTGGAGAKNIQYF.

The genes are TRBV6-2 or TRBV6-3 and TRBJ2-5, with TRBD2 identical over 12 bases. The CDR3 loop spans 17 amino acids. V shed 4 bases, J shed 1 base, and the junction held 7 bases outside the gene matches. Germline V gene lookup returns CDR1 MNHEY and CDR2 SVGEGT. The CDR3 nucleotides read TGTGCCAGCAGTTTCGGGCTAGCGGGGGGGTTCCAAGAGACCCAGTACTTC. Translated: CASSFGLAGGFQETQYF.

The chain joins TRBV6-5 to TRBJ2-7; TRBD1 agrees at 7 bases. The CDR3 consists of 15 residues. Trimming took 6 bases from V and 5 from J; bases not matched to a gene: 13. Germline CDR1 reads MNHEY; CDR2 reads SVGAGI. CDR3 nucleotide sequence: TGTGCCAGCAGCTATAGGGACAGCTCTACCCACGAGCAGTACTTC. Protein: CASSYRDSSTHEQYF.

This clone was recorded a few times. This chain joins TRBV5-1 and TRBJ1-6, with TRBD1 matching 8 bases. The CDR3 spans 16 residues. Germline V gene data show CDR1 as SGHRS and CDR2 as YFSETQ. The trim removed 0 bases at V and 8 bases at J, leaving 7 bases unmatched. CDR3 coding DNA: TGCGCCAGCAGCTTGGCAGGACAGGGATGGGATTCACCCCTCCACTTT. Translation: CASSLAGQGWDSPLHF.

The chain uses TRBV15 and TRBJ1-1; a weak D match, TRBD1 (6 bases). The CDR3 spans 14 residues. Germline V CDR1 and CDR2: LNHNV, YYDKDF (reference sequence). With 0 bases removed from V and 11 bases from J, the gap between germline ends came to 16 bases. CDR3 protein: CATSRDEGTMRAFF. The CDR3 nucleotides are TGTGCCACCAGCAGAGATGAGGGGACAATGAGGGCTTTCTTT.

The genes are TRBV5-1 and TRBJ2-3; 8 bases are shared with TRBD2. CDR1 and CDR2 (germline): SGHRS, YFSETQ. The CDR3 loop spans 14 amino acids. The V gene end was trimmed by 1 base and the J gene end by 7 bases; junction bases not matched to a gene: 5. DNA of the CDR3: TGCGCCAGCAGCTTGTCTGGCGGGGGGCATACGCAGTATTTT. Its translation is CASSLSGGGHTQYF.

The chain is built from TRBV2 and TRBJ1-2; tentatively, D is TRBD1 (6 bases). The V end was cut by 9 bases, the J end by 2 bases, with 16 bases between. CDR1 and CDR2 from the germline V gene are SNHLY and FYNNEI. This CDR3 spans 14 amino acids. In DNA, the CDR3 is TGTGCCAGAAGAAAACAGGGTAGGAACTATGGCTACACCTTC. It encodes CARRKQGRNYGYTF.

V and J are TRBV5-1 and TRBJ2-3, with 10 bases matching TRBD2. Germline CDR1 SGHRS, CDR2 YFSETQ. The CDR3 covers 15 residues. Unmatched junction bases numbered 8, after V lost 7 bases and J lost 3 bases. CDR3 amino acids: CASLIGSGGTDTQYF. The CDR3 nucleotides read TGCGCCAGCCTCATCGGTAGCGGGGGGACAGATACGCAGTATTTT.

The table lists this clone with a count of one. The rearrangement joins TRBV24-1 to TRBJ1-2; TRBD1 matches at 11 bases. Trimming took 5 bases from V and 0 from J; bases not matched to a gene: 10. The CDR3 contains 18 residues. CDR1 KGHDR and CDR2 SFDVKD come from the germline V gene. The CDR3 protein is CATSGPGQGDIPNYGYTF. The CDR3 nucleotides read TGTGCCACCAGTGGGCCGGGACAGGGGGATATCCCTAACTATGGCTACACCTTC.

CDR3 loop: CASSVGISLAGGQETQYF. The CDR3 nucleotides read TGTGCCAGCAGCGTCGGAATATCACTAGCGGGGGGCCAAGAGACCCAGTACTTC. The gene calls are TRBV9 and TRBJ2-5, with 12 bases matching TRBD2. From germline, CDR1 is SGDLS and CDR2 YYNGEE. CDR3 size: 18 residues. The trim removed 2 bases at V and 1 base at J, leaving 9 bases unmatched.